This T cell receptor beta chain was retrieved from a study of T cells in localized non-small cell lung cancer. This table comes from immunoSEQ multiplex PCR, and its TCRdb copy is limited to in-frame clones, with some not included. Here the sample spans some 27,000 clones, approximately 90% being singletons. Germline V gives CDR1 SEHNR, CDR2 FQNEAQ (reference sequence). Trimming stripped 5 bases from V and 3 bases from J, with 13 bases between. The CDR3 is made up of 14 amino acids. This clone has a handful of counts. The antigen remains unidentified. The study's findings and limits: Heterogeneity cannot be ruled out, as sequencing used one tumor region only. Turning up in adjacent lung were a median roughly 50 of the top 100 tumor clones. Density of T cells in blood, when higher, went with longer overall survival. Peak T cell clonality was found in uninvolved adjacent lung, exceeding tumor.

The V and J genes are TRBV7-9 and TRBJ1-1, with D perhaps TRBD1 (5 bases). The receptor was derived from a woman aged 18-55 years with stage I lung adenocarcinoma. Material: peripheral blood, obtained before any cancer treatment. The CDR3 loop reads CASSPRGGDTEAFF. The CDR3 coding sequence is TGTGCCAGCAGCCCCCGGGGAGGGGACACTGAAGCTTTCTTT.